This T cell receptor (beta chain) comes out of a study of blood T cell repertoires in COVID-19. The overall study: Donors in the United States, Italy and Spain gave samples during acute or convalescent COVID-19. T cells, B-cell-depleted T cells, or PBMCs supplied cDNA or gDNA.

Original processing notes: Reference gene primers were amplified, and this amplification served to estimate nucleated cell counts. The method was immunoSEQ multiplex PCR; TCRdb's version includes in-frame clones alone and lacks a portion of them. That table furnishes V, J and clone size, whereas the DNA furnished D and trimming. Here the sample spans over 75,000 clones, 80% being singletons. Germline CDR1 is SGHRS and CDR2 is YFSETQ. With V trimmed by 1 base and J by 5 bases, 7 bases remained unmatched. The CDR3 runs to 16 residues. The chain couples TRBV5-1 to TRBJ2-2, with TRBD1 matching 8 bases. The sequence was collected from a middle-aged man who had recovered from COVID-19. Sequenced sample: peripheral blood. CDR3 sequence: CASSLQAGGNTGELFF. CDR3 bases: TGCGCCAGCAGCTTGCAGGCAGGGGGCAATACCGGGGAGCTGTTTTTT.